What follows are 22 T cell receptor beta chains derived from one specimen sequenced in a study of sequential checkpoint blockade in melanoma. Treatment of the sample: randomized to nivolumab then ipilimumab (arm A) or the reverse (arm B). Profiling relied on immunoSEQ multiplex PCR, and the TCRdb table lists in-frame clones only, not all of them. The repertoire consists of approximately 31,000 clones, with 70% to 90% occurring once and the leading ten covering around 23%. The sample was CD8+ T cells sorted from blood (inferred from file names), taken from a patient given nivolumab and ipilimumab in sequence. These receptors all come from a human donor with melanoma.

This chain connects TRBV15 to TRBJ2-7; possible D gene TRBD2, 5 bases. The V gene's germline CDR1 is LNHNV and CDR2 YYDKDF (reference sequence). This CDR3 comprises 11 residues. V lost 4 bases and J 6 bases, leaving 7 bases between the germline ends. This chain's CDR3 is CATSTGSEQYF. As DNA, the CDR3 is TGTGCCACCAGCACGGGGTCCGAGCAGTACTTC.

There are a few counts of this clone. The chain employs TRBV28 and TRBJ2-1; 8 positions match TRBD1. With 6 bases clipped from V and 6 bases from J, the junction kept 13 bases outside the gene matches. The CDR3 runs 16 residues. Germline V CDR1 and CDR2: MDHEN, SYDVKM. CDR3 loop: CASRSLKGQVFNEQFF. The DNA of the CDR3 is TGTGCCAGCAGGTCCCTCAAGGGACAGGTCTTCAATGAGCAGTTCTTC.

This clone has a handful of counts. The chain has TRBV18 and TRBJ2-7; 8 bases align to TRBD1. The CDR3 spans 15 residues. V trimming: 2 bases; J trimming: 2 bases; junction bases outside the gene matches: 5. CDR1 and CDR2 (germline): KGHSH, LQKENI. The CDR3, as DNA: TGTGCCAGCTCACCAAGGGACAGGACAACCTACGAGCAGTACTTC. Protein: CASSPRDRTTYEQYF.

This chain joins TRBV29-1 and TRBJ2-7; 8 bases are shared with TRBD2. The trim removed 4 bases at V and 0 bases at J, leaving 5 bases unmatched. The CDR3 runs to 14 residues. Germline lookup yields CDR1 SQVTM and CDR2 ANQGSEA. The CDR3 DNA sequence: TGCAGCGTTGCGGGCGGGACTAGCTCCTACGAGCAGTACTTC. Its translation: CSVAGGTSSYEQYF.

The chain carries TRBV30 and TRBJ2-7, with 11 positions matching TRBD1. This CDR3 has 15 residues. From germline, CDR1 is GTSNPN and CDR2 SVGIG (reference sequence). The ends lost 1 base at V and 0 bases at J; junction bases unmatched: 2. The CDR3 is CAWSAGTGGSYEQYF. CDR3 in DNA: TGTGCCTGGAGTGCGGGGACAGGGGGCTCCTACGAGCAGTACTTC.

The chain has TRBV27 and TRBJ2-3, with TRBD2 matching over 12 bases. Unmatched junction bases numbered 8, after V lost 6 bases and J lost 4 bases. The germline V gene has CDR1 MNHEY and CDR2 SMNVEV (reference sequence). This CDR3 is 16 amino acids long. CDR3 nucleotides: TGTGCCAGCAGCCCCCGACTAGCGGGAGTGGCAGATACGCAGTATTTT. This codes for CASSPRLAGVADTQYF.

The gene calls are TRBV11-2 and TRBJ2-7; 12 nucleotides agree with TRBD2. Germline V gene sequence: CDR1 SGHAT, CDR2 FQNNGV. V gave up 4 bases and J gave up 7 bases; unmatched junction bases: 8. This CDR3 spans 15 amino acids. The CDR3 nucleotides are TGTGCCAGCAGCTGGTCTAGCGGGAGGGCCCGGGAGCAGTACTTC. Amino acids: CASSWSSGRAREQYF.

This clone was found a few times. This rearrangement joins TRBV7-9 to TRBJ2-5; 9 bases map to TRBD2. The CDR3 contains 15 residues. V lost 2 bases to trimming and J lost 4 bases; unmatched junction nucleotides: 5. Germline V gene lookup returns CDR1 SEHNR and CDR2 FQNEAQ (reference sequence). CDR3 coding DNA: TGTGCCAGCAGCTTACAAGCTAGCGGGACAGAGACCCAGTACTTC. Translating it yields CASSLQASGTETQYF. Based on the CDR3 plus reference TRBV7-9 and TRBJ2-5, the full variable domain is DTGVSQNPRHKITKRGQNVTFRCDPISEHNRLYWYRQTLGQGPEFLTYFQNEAQLEKSRLLSDRFSAERPKGSFSTLEIQRTEQGDSAMYLCASSLQASGTETQYFGPGTRLLVL.

The chain has TRBV19 and TRBJ1-5; D might be TRBD1 (6 bases). From germline, CDR1 is LNHDA and CDR2 SQIVND (reference sequence). The V and J ends lost 8 bases and 0 bases respectively, with 11 bases between them. The CDR3 runs to 14 residues. CDR3 DNA: TGTGCCAGTGCATCGGACAGTAGCAATCAGCCCCAGCATTTT. This translates into CASASDSSNQPQHF.

The V call is TRBV27, the J call TRBJ2-5, with TRBD1 matching 9 bases. Germline lookup yields CDR1 MNHEY and CDR2 SMNVEV (reference sequence). CDR3 length equals 16 residues. Trimming cost V 0 bases and J 5 bases; bases outside gene matches: 7. The CDR3 nucleotides read TGTGCCAGCAGTTTATCGATACAGGGGGCTGCGGAGACCCAGTACTTC. It is translated as CASSLSIQGAAETQYF.

This clone has a single count. The chain has TRBV7-7 and TRBJ2-5; TRBD2 is a possible D gene (6 bases). Germline CDR1 reads SSHAT; CDR2 reads FNYEAQ (reference sequence). V gave up 0 bases and J gave up 2 bases, with 10 bases separating them. There are 15 residues in the CDR3. The CDR3 bases are TGTGCCAGCAGCTTAGCGGTAGCGGTACAAGAGACCCAGTACTTC. Amino acid sequence: CASSLAVAVQETQYF.

The V call is TRBV6-4, the J call TRBJ2-1; no reliable D call. Trimming took 0 bases from V and 5 from J, leaving 8 bases between them. The CDR3 is 14 amino acids. Germline values: CDR1 MRHNA, CDR2 SNTAGT. The CDR3 loop is CASSDSGGNNEQFF. Written as DNA, the CDR3 is TGTGCCAGCAGTGACTCTGGCGGTAACAATGAGCAGTTCTTC.

V is TRBV6-5 and J is TRBJ2-1; 8 positions agree with TRBD2. Per germline, CDR1 MNHEY and CDR2 SVGAGI. CDR3 length equals 15 residues. V shed 1 base, J shed 6 bases, and the junction held 5 bases outside the gene matches. CDR3 DNA: TGTGCCAGCAGTTACTTGGGCGGGGGGCTCAATGAGCAGTTCTTC. Amino acid sequence: CASSYLGGGLNEQFF.

The chain carries TRBV27 and TRBJ2-7; D is unresolved. V lost 2 bases and J lost 1, with 6 bases in between. Germline lookup yields CDR1 MNHEY and CDR2 SMNVEV (reference sequence). The CDR3 sequence is 13 residues long. CDR3 in amino acids: CASSLTSSYEQYF. CDR3 sequence (DNA): TGTGCCAGCAGTTTAACTTCATCCTACGAGCAGTACTTC.

The chain combines TRBV4-1 with TRBJ2-7; a possible D gene is TRBD1 (5 bases). Looked up from germline, CDR1 is MGHRA and CDR2 is YSYEKL. This CDR3 has 14 amino acids. The V end was cut by 0 bases, the J end by 7 bases, with 13 bases between. The CDR3 sequence is CASSQDPRVGEQYF. In DNA form, the CDR3 reads TGCGCCAGCAGCCAAGATCCCAGGGTGGGAGAGCAGTACTTC.

The V and J genes are TRBV5-1 and TRBJ2-5; 8 bases line up with TRBD1. This CDR3 is 15 amino acids long. V trimming: 3 bases; J trimming: 3 bases; junction bases outside the gene matches: 7. Germline assignment: CDR1 SGHRS and CDR2 YFSETQ. The CDR3 spells CASSSGTGLKETQYF. CDR3 in DNA: TGCGCCAGCAGCTCCGGGACAGGTCTGAAAGAGACCCAGTACTTC.

The chain uses TRBV27 and TRBJ2-1, with TRBD2 matching over 11 bases. The V segment lost 9 bases and the J segment 4 bases; nucleotides outside the gene matches: 11. CDR3 length: 16 residues. Germline-derived CDR1 and CDR2 are MNHEY and SMNVEV (reference sequence). CDR3 residues: CASWKLAGDLYNEQFF. The CDR3 DNA reads TGTGCCAGTTGGAAACTAGCGGGGGACTTATACAATGAGCAGTTCTTC.

Concerning this clone: Different DNA sequences within this sample yield the same CDR3. The rearrangement links TRBV6-5 to TRBJ2-5; tentative D call: TRBD2 (5 bases). V lost 0 bases, J lost 5 bases, and 7 bases lay in between. Germline CDR1 MNHEY, CDR2 SVGAGI. The CDR3 loop spans 13 amino acids. CDR3 residues: CASSYSGEETQYF. CDR3 in DNA: TGTGCCAGCAGTTACTCCGGGGAGGAGACCCAGTACTTC.

The chain recombines TRBV10-3 with TRBJ1-1; D is uncertain. The CDR3 covers 14 residues. CDR1 is ENHRY and CDR2 is SYGVKD in the germline V gene. V lost 2 bases and J 3 bases, leaving 10 bases between the germline ends. CDR3 nucleotides: TGTGCCATCAGTGAGACTCAACTGTACACTGAAGCTTTCTTT. Its protein product is CAISETQLYTEAFF.

The chain couples TRBV4-1 to TRBJ2-3, with 8 bases identical to TRBD1. The CDR3 runs 17 residues. V lost 1 base to trimming and J lost 0 bases; unmatched junction nucleotides: 6. Germline CDR1 MGHRA, CDR2 YSYEKL. CDR3 DNA sequence: TGCGCCAGCAGCCAAGCCGGACAGGGCACTAGCACAGATACGCAGTATTTT. Protein product: CASSQAGQGTSTDTQYF.

The chain joins TRBV25-1 to TRBJ1-1; D remains unclear. V lost 4 bases and J lost 4, with 10 bases in between. Germline V gene sequence: CDR1 MGHDK, CDR2 SYGVNS. The CDR3 extends over 13 amino acids. CDR3 in amino acids: CASSAGVGTEAFF. The DNA for the CDR3 is TGTGCCAGCAGTGCCGGGGTTGGCACTGAAGCTTTCTTT.

The chain links TRBV29-1 to TRBJ2-7, with TRBD2 as a possible D gene (6 bases). The germline V gene has CDR1 SQVTM and CDR2 ANQGSEA. This CDR3 comprises 13 residues. V was shortened by 5 bases and J by 3 bases, with 14 bases between the two germline ends. CDR3 loop: CSVRGAPDYEQYF. CDR3 DNA sequence: TGCAGCGTTCGCGGGGCCCCTGACTACGAGCAGTACTTC.